Sequencing of this T cell receptor beta chain was carried out in a study of early stage breast cancer tumors. Points from the study as a whole: Commonly generated sequences made up most enriched TCRB sequences shared between patients. Chain pairing and CD4, CD8 or FOXP3 expression were not captured. Tumors had about 2.5-fold higher T cell density and higher clonality than adjacent normal breast tissue.

Notes on this clone: The antigen remains undetermined.

Blood replicates held 0.5 ug DNA, tumor or normal breast approximately 1.5 ug, two each. Assay: immunoSEQ multiplex PCR; the TCRdb copy retains only in-frame clones and omits some. The table lists about 69,000 clones, around 80% of them singletons. The CDR3 spans 14 residues. Germline-derived CDR1 and CDR2 are SGDLS and YYNGEE. V lost 4 bases and J lost 8; bases outside the gene matches: 8. Specimen: blood. This chain connects TRBV9 to TRBJ2-1, with TRBD1 matching over 8 bases. This sequence was found in a person aged 40-50 years with breast cancer. CDR3 nucleotides: TGTGCCAGCAGCCCACCGACAGGGGATCATGAGCAGTTCTTC. It specifies CASSPPTGDHEQFF.